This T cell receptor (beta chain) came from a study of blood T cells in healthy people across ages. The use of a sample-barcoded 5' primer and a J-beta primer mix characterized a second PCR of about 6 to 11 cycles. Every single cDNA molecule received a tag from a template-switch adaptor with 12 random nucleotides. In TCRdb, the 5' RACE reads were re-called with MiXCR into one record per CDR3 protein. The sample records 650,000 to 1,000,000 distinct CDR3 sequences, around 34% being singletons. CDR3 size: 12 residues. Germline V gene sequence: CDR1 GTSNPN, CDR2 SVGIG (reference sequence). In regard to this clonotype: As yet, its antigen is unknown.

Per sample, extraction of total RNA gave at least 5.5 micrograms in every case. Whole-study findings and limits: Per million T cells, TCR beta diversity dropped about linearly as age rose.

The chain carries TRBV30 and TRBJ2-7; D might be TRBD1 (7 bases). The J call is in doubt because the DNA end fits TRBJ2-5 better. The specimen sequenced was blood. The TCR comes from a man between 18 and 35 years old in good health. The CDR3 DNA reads TGTGCCTGGAGTGTTCAGGGGGGGACCCAGTACTTC. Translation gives CAWSVQGGTQYF.